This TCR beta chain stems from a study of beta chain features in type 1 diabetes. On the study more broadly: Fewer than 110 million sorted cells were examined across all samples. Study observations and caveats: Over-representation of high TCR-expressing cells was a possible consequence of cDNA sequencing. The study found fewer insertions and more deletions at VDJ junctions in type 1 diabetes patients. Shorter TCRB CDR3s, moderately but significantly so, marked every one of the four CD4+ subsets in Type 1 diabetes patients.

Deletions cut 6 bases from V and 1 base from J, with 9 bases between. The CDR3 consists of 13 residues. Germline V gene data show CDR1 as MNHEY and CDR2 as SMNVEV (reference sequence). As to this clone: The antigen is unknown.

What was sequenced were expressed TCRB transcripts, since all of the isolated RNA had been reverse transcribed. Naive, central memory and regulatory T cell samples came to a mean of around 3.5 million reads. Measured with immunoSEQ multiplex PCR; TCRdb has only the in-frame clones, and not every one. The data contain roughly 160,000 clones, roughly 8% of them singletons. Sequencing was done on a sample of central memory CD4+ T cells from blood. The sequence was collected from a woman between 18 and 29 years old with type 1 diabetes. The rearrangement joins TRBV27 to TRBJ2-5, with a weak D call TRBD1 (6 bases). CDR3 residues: CASRLDSQETQYF. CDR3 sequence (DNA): TGTGCCAGCAGACTGGACAGCCAAGAGACCCAGTACTTC.